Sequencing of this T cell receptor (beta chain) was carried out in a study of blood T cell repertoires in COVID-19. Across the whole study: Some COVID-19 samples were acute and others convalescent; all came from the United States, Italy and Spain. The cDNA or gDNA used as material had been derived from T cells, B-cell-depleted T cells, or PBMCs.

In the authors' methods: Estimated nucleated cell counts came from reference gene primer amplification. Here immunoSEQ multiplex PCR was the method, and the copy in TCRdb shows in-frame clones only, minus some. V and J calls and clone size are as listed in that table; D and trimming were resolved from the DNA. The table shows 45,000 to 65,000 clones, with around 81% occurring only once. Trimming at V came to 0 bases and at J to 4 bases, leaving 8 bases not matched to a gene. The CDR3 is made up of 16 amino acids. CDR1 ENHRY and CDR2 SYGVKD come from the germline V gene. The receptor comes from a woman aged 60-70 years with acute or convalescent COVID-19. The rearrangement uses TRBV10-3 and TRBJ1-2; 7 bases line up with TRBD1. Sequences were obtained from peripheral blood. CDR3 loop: CAISESARQGSYGYTF. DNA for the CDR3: TGTGCCATCAGTGAGTCGGCCCGACAGGGAAGCTATGGCTACACCTTC.